This T cell receptor beta chain is drawn from a study of T cell responses to AZD1222 COVID-19 vaccine. Using immunoSEQ multiplex PCR, the repertoire was profiled, and TCRdb retains in-frame clones only, with some absent. The sample has 100,000 to 150,000 clones, around 80% seen once. V trimming: 5 bases; J trimming: 0 bases; junction bases outside the gene matches: 12. This CDR3 has 20 amino acids. Germline CDR1 reads SGHRS; CDR2 reads YFSETQ. V usage is TRBV5-1 and J usage is TRBJ2-3; 16 bases agree with TRBD2. The receptor comes from an adult who received the AZD1222 COVID-19 vaccine. The material was peripheral blood, obtained 28 days after the second AZD1222 dose. The CDR3 bases are TGCGCCAGCAGTTCAAATTCCGGGACTAGCGGGGGGGAAAGCACAGATACGCAGTATTTT. It encodes CASSSNSGTSGGESTDTQYF.